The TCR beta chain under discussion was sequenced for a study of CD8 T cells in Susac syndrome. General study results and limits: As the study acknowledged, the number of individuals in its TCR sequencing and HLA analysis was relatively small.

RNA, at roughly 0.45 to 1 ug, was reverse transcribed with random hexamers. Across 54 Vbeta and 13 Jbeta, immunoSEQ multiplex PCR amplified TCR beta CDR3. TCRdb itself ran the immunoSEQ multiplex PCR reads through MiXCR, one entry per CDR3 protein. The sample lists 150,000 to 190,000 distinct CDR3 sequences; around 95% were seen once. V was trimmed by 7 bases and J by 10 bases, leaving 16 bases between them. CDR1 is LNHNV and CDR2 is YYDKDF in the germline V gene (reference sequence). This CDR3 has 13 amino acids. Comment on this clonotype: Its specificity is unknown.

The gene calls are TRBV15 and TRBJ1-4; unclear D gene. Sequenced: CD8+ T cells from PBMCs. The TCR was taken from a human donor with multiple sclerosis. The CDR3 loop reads CATKEPPARKLFF. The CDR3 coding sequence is TGTGCCACCAAGGAGCCCCCGGCCAGAAAACTGTTTTTT.